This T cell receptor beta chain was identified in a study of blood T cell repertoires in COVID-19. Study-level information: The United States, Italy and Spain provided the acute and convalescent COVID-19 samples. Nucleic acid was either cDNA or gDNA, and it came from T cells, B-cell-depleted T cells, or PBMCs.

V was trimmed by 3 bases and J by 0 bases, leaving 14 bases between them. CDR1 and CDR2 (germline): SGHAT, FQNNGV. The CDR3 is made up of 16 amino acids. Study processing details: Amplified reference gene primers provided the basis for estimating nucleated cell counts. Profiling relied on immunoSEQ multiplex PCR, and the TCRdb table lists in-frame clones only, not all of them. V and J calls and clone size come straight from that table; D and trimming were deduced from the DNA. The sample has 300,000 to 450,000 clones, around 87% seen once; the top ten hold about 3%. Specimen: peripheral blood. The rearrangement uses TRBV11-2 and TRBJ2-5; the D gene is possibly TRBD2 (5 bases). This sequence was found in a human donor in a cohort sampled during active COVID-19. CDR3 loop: CASSFPSKDYQETQYF. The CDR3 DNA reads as TGTGCCAGCAGCTTCCCTTCAAAGGACTACCAAGAGACCCAGTACTTC.